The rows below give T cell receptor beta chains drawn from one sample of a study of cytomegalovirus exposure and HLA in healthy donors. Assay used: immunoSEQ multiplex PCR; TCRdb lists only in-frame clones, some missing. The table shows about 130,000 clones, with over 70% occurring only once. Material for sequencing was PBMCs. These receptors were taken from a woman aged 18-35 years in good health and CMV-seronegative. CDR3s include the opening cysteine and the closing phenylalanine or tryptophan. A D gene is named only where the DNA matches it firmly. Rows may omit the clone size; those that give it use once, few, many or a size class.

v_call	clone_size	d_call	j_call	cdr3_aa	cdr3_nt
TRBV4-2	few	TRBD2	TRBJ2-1	CASSQEGDYLDNEQFF	TGTGCCAGCAGCCAAGAGGGGGACTACCTTGACAATGAGCAGTTCTTC
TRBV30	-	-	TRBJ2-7	CAWTETSLNYEQYF	TGTGCCTGGACCGAAACTAGCCTAAACTACGAGCAGTACTTC
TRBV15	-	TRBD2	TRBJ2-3	CATSRDGRSSGSTDTQYF	TGTGCCACCAGCAGAGATGGCCGGTCTAGCGGGAGTACAGATACGCAGTATTTT
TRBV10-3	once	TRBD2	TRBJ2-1	CAIRGLEFNEQFF	TGTGCCATCAGGGGACTAGAATTCAATGAGCAGTTCTTC
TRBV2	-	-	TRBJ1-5	CASSEPVNQPQHF	TGTGCCAGCAGTGAACCGGTCAATCAGCCCCAGCATTTT
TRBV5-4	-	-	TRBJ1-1	CASSLDGSGDTEAFF	TGTGCCAGCAGCCTGGACGGTTCGGGGGACACTGAAGCTTTCTTT
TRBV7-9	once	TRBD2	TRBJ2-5	CASSLVRASGGQETQYF	TGTGCCAGCAGCTTAGTAAGGGCTAGCGGGGGTCAAGAGACCCAGTACTTC
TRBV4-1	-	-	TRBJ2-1	CASSQAGPDNEQFF	TGCGCCAGCAGCCAAGCTGGCCCTGACAATGAGCAGTTCTTC
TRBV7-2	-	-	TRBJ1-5	CASSLVLSSPGNQPQHF	TGTGCCAGCAGCTTAGTGCTGAGCTCACCTGGCAATCAGCCCCAGCATTTT
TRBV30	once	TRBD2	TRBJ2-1	CAGRAGGPYNEQFF	TGTGCCGGACGAGCGGGAGGCCCCTACAATGAGCAGTTCTTC